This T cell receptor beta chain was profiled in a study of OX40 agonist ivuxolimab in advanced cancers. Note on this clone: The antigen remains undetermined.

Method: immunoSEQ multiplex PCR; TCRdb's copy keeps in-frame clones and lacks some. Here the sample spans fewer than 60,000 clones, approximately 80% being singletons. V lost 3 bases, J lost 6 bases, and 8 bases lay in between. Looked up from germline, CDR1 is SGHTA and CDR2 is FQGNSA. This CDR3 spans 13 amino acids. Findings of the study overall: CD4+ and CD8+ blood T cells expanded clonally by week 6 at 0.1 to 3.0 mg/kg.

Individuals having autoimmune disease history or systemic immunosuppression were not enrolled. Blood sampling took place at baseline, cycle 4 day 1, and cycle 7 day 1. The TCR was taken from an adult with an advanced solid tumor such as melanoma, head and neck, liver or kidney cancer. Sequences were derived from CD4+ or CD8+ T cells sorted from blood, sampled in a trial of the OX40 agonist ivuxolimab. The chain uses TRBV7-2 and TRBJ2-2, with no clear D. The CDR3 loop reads CASSFDSSGELFF. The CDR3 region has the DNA TGTGCCAGCAGCTTCGACTCCTCCGGGGAGCTGTTTTTT.